The clone carrying this TCR beta chain has a count of ten or more. The CDR3 is 14 residues long. Per germline, CDR1 SGHDT and CDR2 YYEEEE. Trimming cost V 1 base and J 4 bases, with 11 bases left between them. The source of the sample is a study of regulatory T cells in long-lasting Graves disease. Documented time point: newly diagnosed GD, antithyroid drugs for less than 3 months. PBMCs provided the RNA from which the TCR library was made. Researchers made TCR beta libraries by using iRepertoire HTBI primers and running Arm-PCR on CDR3 regions. TCRdb recomputed calls from the multiplex PCR reads with MiXCR, one row per CDR3 protein. The sample contains 350,000 to 400,000 distinct CDR3 sequences, about 16% of which appear only once. In addition, the sample was reused for a study of T cells in Graves' hyperthyroidism and ophthalmopathy.

Sample: peripheral blood mononuclear cells (PBMCs), taken at new diagnosis, from a patient treated with antithyroid drugs. The chain carries TRBV5-6 and TRBJ1-2; no clear D. This TCR was recovered from a woman younger than 35 with Graves disease. The CDR3 bases are TGTGCCAGCAGCTTGTACATGGGGTTCTATGGCTACACCTTC. Translated, it gives CASSLYMGFYGYTF.